This T cell receptor (beta chain) was documented in a study of blood T cell repertoires in COVID-19. Study information: Samples came from the United States, Italy and Spain, spanning acute and convalescent COVID-19.

The J segment lost 12 bases and the V segment lost 0 bases, leaving 7 bases of the junction unmatched. CDR3 length equals 14 residues. Germline CDR1 MNHNY, CDR2 SVGAGI (reference sequence). Sequencing was performed with immunoSEQ multiplex PCR; in TCRdb, only in-frame clones are kept and a portion is missing. Among around 120,000 clones listed, 90% were seen once. This clone appeared once. This TCR was recovered from a man between 50 and 59 years old with active COVID-19. Sequenced: peripheral blood. This chain connects TRBV6-6 to TRBJ1-5; TRBD1 matches 8 bases. CDR3 coding DNA: TGTGCCAGCAGTTACTCGCAGGGAGACAGGGGCCAGCATTTT. Translation: CASSYSQGDRGQHF.